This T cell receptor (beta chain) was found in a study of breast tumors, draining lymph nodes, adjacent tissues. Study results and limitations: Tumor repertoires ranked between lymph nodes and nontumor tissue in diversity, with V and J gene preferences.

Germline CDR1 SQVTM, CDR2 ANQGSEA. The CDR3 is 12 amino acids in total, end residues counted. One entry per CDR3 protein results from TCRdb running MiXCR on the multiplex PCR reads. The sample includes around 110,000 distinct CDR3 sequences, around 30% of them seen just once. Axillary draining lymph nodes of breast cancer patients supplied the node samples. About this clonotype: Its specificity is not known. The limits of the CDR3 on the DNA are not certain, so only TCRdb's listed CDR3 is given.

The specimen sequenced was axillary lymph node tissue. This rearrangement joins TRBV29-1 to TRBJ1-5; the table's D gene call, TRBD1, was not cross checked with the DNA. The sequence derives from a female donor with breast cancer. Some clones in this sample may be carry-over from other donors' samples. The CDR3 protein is CSVVGTGIYEHF.